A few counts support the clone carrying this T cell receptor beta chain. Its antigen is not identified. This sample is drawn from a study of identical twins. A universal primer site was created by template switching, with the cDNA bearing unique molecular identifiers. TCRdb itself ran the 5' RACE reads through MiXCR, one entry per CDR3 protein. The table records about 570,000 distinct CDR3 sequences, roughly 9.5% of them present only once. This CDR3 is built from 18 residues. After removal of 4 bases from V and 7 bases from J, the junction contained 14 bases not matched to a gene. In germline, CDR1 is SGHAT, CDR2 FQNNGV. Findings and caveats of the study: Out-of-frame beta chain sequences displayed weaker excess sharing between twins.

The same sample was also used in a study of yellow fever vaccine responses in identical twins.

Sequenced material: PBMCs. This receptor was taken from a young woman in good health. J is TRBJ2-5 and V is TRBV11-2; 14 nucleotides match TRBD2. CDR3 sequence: CASSSGLAGDPFVGTQYF. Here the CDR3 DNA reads TGTGCCAGCAGCTCGGGACTAGCGGGGGATCCCTTTGTGGGGACCCAGTACTTC.